What follows is one T cell receptor (beta chain) and its context. Antigen specificity is unknown. This sample also contains other DNA sequences that code for the same CDR3. The sample comes from a study of somatic mutations in cytotoxic T cells in rheumatoid arthritis. The CDR3 has 14 residues. Trimming removed 4 bases from V and 4 bases from J; junction bases left unmatched: 1. Germline assignment: CDR1 SGHRS and CDR2 YFSETQ. Purity of the CD4+ and CD8+ cells, isolated by positive magnetic bead selection, was checked by flow cytometry. General study findings and limits: For rheumatoid arthritis patients, CD8+ clonality increased with age, whereas it did not in healthy controls.

Some clones are missing from TCRdb's copy, which holds only in-frame ones; the method was immunoSEQ multiplex PCR. The sample shows 25,000 to 35,000 clones, roughly 86% of them seen only once. The sample was CD8+ T cells sorted from blood. This sequence was found in an adult with rheumatoid arthritis. This sequence joins TRBV5-1 and TRBJ2-1, with 11 bases that match TRBD2. The CDR3 DNA follows: TGCGCCAGCAGCCCTAGCGGGGGGTACAATGAGCAGTTCTTC. Its translation: CASSPSGGYNEQFF.